A selection of T cell receptor beta chains follows, all from one sample in a study of glioma-infiltrating T cells. TCRdb re-called the multiplex PCR reads with MiXCR, one entry per CDR3 protein. The repertoire consists of 93,000 or so distinct CDR3 sequences, with around 29% occurring once and the leading ten covering 44%. The material sequenced was glioma tissue, nonneoplastic brain tissue, or PBMCs (not recorded which). The receptor source for this set is a human donor with low-grade glioma or glioblastoma, undergoing nonglioma brain surgery, or in good health (not recorded which). Both conserved end residues are part of each CDR3. Fields, in order: D gene, V gene, clone size, CDR3 length, J gene, CDR3 DNA, CDR3 protein. A D gene is named only where the DNA matches it firmly. A row's size may be missing; if present it is once, few, many or a size class.

>NA|TRBV2|few|12|TRBJ1-6
TGTGCCAGCAGTGCCCAGGGATCACCCCTCCACTTT
CASSAQGSPLHF
>NA|TRBV12-3/TRBV12-4|NA|13|TRBJ2-5
TGTGCCAGCAGTCCCGCAGGGTGGGAGACCCAGTACTTC
CASSPAGWETQYF
>TRBD2|TRBV4-3|NA|20|TRBJ2-1
TGCGCCAGCAGCCAAGATACCCAGCGGGGGGGCCTGTACTCCTACAATGAGCAGTTCTTC
CASSQDTQRGGLYSYNEQFF
>NA|TRBV7-2|NA|14|TRBJ1-6
TGTGCCAGCAGCTTTACGGTGGGAAATTCACCCCTCCACTTT
CASSFTVGNSPLHF
>NA|TRBV7-3|NA|13|TRBJ1-1
TGTGCCAGCAGCTTAACGGAAAGGGTTCGAGCTTTCTTT
CASSLTERVRAFF
>NA|TRBV7-2|many|12|TRBJ2-5
TGTGCCAGCAGCTCGCTCCGGGACCCCTTGAACTTC
CASSSLRDPLNF
>TRBD1|TRBV19|few|14|TRBJ1-2
TGTGCCAGTACCCCGGACAGGGGGCCGGGTGGCTACACCTTC
CASTPDRGPGGYTF
>TRBD1|TRBV6-6|few|15|TRBJ1-1
TGTGCCAGCAGTTACTCGGACAGGAGTGGAACTGAAGCTTTCTTT
CASSYSDRSGTEAFF
>NA|TRBV19|many|14|TRBJ1-4
TGTGCCAGTAGTTCCCGGGAACCGGAGGAAAAACTGTTTTTT
CASSSREPEEKLFF
>NA|TRBV7-2|NA|14|TRBJ2-2
TGTGCCAGCAGCTCAAGGAGGAACACCGGGGAGCTGTTTTTT
CASSSRRNTGELFF
>NA|TRBV3-1|NA|15|TRBJ1-5
TGTGCCAGCAGCCAAGACTCTCATAGCAATCAGCCCCAGCATTTT
CASSQDSHSNQPQHF
>NA|TRBV12-3/TRBV12-4|many|13|TRBJ2-7
TGTGCCAGCAGCTCCCTCGGATCCTACGAGCAGTACTTC
CASSSLGSYEQYF
>TRBD2|TRBV7-7|NA|15|TRBJ2-7
TGTGCTAGCAGCCCTAGCGGGGGACCACTCTACGAGCAGTACTTC
CASSPSGGPLYEQYF
>NA|TRBV5-1|NA|13|TRBJ2-7
TGCGCCAGCAGTCCGGACAGCCTTATTGAGCAGTACTTC
CASSPDSLIEQYF
>NA|TRBV4-2|many|12|TRBJ1-2
TGTGCCAGCAGCCAAGAACTCTATGGCTACACCTTC
CASSQELYGYTF
>TRBD1|TRBV18|many|14|TRBJ1-4
TGTGCCAGCTCACCACGGACAGGGGAGGAAAAACTGTTTTTT
CASSPRTGEEKLFF
>TRBD1|TRBV6-4|many|15|TRBJ2-3
TGTGCCAGCAGTGAAGCCGGGACAGCCACAGATACGCAGTATTTT
CASSEAGTATDTQYF
>NA|TRBV20-1|many|14|TRBJ1-2
TGCAGTGCTAGAGTTCAGGGTTGGGGCTATGGCTACACCTTC
CSARVQGWGYGYTF
>NA|TRBV4-3|few|15|TRBJ1-3
TGCGCCAGCAGCCCCACCGAGGGCCCTGGAAACACCATATATTTT
CASSPTEGPGNTIYF
>TRBD1|TRBV12-3/TRBV12-4|few|14|TRBJ2-1
TGTGCCAGCGCTATCCGACGGGACAGGGAGGAGCAGTTCTTC
CASAIRRDREEQFF
>NA|TRBV6-2/TRBV6-3|once|12|TRBJ2-7
TGTGCCGGCAGTTTAGGCCCAGGGCGGTACTACTTC
CAGSLGPGRYYF
>TRBD2|TRBV5-6|NA|16|TRBJ2-1
TGTGCCAGCAGCCACGGACTAGCGGGGACGTACAATGAGCAGTTCTTC
CASSHGLAGTYNEQFF
>NA|TRBV4-2|many|13|TRBJ1-4
TGTGCCAGCACCGGGACACAGGCTGAAAAACTGTTTTTT
CASTGTQAEKLFF
>TRBD1|TRBV2|many|14|TRBJ1-2
TGTGCCAGCAGTGAATCGCGACAGGGGCATGGCTACACCTTC
CASSESRQGHGYTF
>NA|TRBV12-3/TRBV12-4|NA|16|TRBJ2-5
TGTGCCAGCAGTTTTTCGAGGGGGGGGTATTCAGAGACCCAGTACTTC
CASSFSRGGYSETQYF
>NA|TRBV4-2|many|15|TRBJ2-3
TGTGCCAGCAGCCAAGATTTGAGGGGTGCAGATACGCAGTATTTT
CASSQDLRGADTQYF
>NA|TRBV3-1|NA|15|TRBJ2-7
TGTGCCAGCAGCCGCCTACAGGGTCCGTCCTACGAGCAGTACTTC
CASSRLQGPSYEQYF
>NA|TRBV7-2|few|14|TRBJ2-3
TGTGCCAGCAGGACAGCGAGGTTCACAGATACGCAGTATTTT
CASRTARFTDTQYF
>NA|TRBV6-5|NA|14|TRBJ2-1
TGTGCCAGCAGTTATAGTCTACTATCAAATGAGCAGTTCTTC
CASSYSLLSNEQFF
>NA|TRBV6-2/TRBV6-3|many|15|TRBJ1-2
TGTGCCAGCAGTTACCCGACGGCCGCTAACTATGGCTACACCTTC
CASSYPTAANYGYTF
>NA|TRBV19|NA|16|TRBJ2-3
TGTGCCAGTAGTATTGCGGACCTCAGTAGCACAGATACGCAGTATTTT
CASSIADLSSTDTQYF
>NA|TRBV20-1|many|14|TRBJ2-7
TGCAGTGCTAGAGATCCCAGGAGCTCCTACGAGCAGTACTTC
CSARDPRSSYEQYF
>NA|TRBV27|many|12|TRBJ1-1
TGTGCCAGCAGTTTAAGTGGGGGGGGAACTTTCTTT
CASSLSGGGTFF
>TRBD2|TRBV4-2|many|15|TRBJ2-3
TGTGCCAGCAGCGGACTAGCGCGACCCACAGATACGCAGTATTTT
CASSGLARPTDTQYF
>TRBD1|TRBV7-2|few|17|TRBJ2-2
TGTGCCAGCAGCCCTCAAAAAAGGACAGGGTTAATCGGGGAGCTGTTTTTT
CASSPQKRTGLIGELFF
>NA|TRBV5-8|few|13|TRBJ1-5
TGTGCCAGCAGCTTGACCTACGATCAGCCCCAGCATTTT
CASSLTYDQPQHF
>NA|TRBV15|many|14|TRBJ1-1
TGTGCCACCAGCAGAGATCTTGGGGGGAGTGAAGCTTTCTTT
CATSRDLGGSEAFF
>TRBD1|TRBV6-1|many|14|TRBJ1-5
TGTGCCAGCAGACGGGACAGTAGCAATCAGCCCCAGCATTTT
CASRRDSSNQPQHF
>NA|TRBV29-1|many|13|TRBJ1-3
TGCAGCGCTGCGTTGGGTGCTGGAAACACCATATATTTT
CSAALGAGNTIYF
>NA|TRBV20-1|many|16|TRBJ1-2
TGCAGTGCCCTGGTAGGGCAGGGGAGAGGAGACTATGGCTACACCTTC
CSALVGQGRGDYGYTF
>NA|TRBV7-3|NA|13|TRBJ1-2
TGTGCCAGCAGCTTAGTAGGGGAAGATGGCTACACCTTC
CASSLVGEDGYTF
>NA|TRBV7-2|many|15|TRBJ2-1
TGTGCCAGCAGCCCTACAAGCATGGCCGTGAATGAGCAGTTCTTC
CASSPTSMAVNEQFF